This entry concerns a single T cell receptor (beta chain). Its antigen is not identified. The sample belongs to a study of OX40 agonist ivuxolimab in advanced cancers. Study-wide findings and caveats: There were, on average, more expanded clones in CD8+ T cells than in CD4+.

Only in-frame clones appear in the TCRdb table, and some are missing; sequencing was by immunoSEQ multiplex PCR. The sample includes 20,000 to 30,000 clones, 85% to 90% of them seen just once. This CDR3 region has 13 residues. V gave up 1 base and J gave up 3 bases, with 8 bases separating them. Per germline, CDR1 SGHRS and CDR2 YFSETQ. This TCR was sampled from an adult with an advanced solid tumor such as melanoma, head and neck, liver or kidney cancer. The sequencing used CD4+ or CD8+ T cells sorted from blood, collected in a trial of the OX40 agonist ivuxolimab. The J gene is TRBJ2-7, the V gene TRBV5-1; a weak D match, TRBD2 (5 bases). The CDR3 DNA sequence: TGCGCCAGCAGCTTGACTAGAAACTACGAGCAGTACTTC. It codes for CASSLTRNYEQYF.